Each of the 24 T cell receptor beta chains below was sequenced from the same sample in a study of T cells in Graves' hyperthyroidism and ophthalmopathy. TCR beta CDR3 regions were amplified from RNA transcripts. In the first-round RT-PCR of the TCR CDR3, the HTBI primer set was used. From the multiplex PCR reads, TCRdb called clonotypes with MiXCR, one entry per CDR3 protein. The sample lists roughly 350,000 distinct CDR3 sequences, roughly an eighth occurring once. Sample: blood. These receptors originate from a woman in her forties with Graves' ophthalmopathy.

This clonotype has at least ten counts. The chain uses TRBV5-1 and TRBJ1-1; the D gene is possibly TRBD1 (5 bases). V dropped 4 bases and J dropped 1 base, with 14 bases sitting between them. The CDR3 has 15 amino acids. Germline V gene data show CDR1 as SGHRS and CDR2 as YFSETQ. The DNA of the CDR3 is TGCGCCAGCAGCCCGCGGGGCAGGACGAACACTGAAGCTTTCTTT. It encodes CASSPRGRTNTEAFF. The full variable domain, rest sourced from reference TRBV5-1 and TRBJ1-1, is KAGVTQTPRYLIKTRGQQVTLSCSPISGHRSVSWYQQTPGQGLQFLFEYFSETQRNKGNFPGRFSGRQFSNSRSEMNVSTLELGDSALYLCASSPRGRTNTEAFFGQGTRLTVV.

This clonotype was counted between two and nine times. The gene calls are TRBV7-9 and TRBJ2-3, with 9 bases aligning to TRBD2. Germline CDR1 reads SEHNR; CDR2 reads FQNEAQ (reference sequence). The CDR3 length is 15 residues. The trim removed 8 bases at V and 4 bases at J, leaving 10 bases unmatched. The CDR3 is CASFGLAGWPDTQYF. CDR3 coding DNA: TGTGCCAGCTTTGGCCTAGCGGGATGGCCAGATACGCAGTATTTT.

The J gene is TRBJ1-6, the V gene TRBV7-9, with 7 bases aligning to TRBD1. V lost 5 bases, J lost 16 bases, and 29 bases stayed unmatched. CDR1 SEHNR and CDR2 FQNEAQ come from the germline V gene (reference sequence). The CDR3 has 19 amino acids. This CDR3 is CASSKHLSGGSSYNSLLHF. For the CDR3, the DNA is TGTGCCAGCAGCAAACACCTCTCAGGGGGGAGCTCCTATAATTCACTTCTCCACTTT.

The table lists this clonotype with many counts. CDR3 in amino acids: CSARGTGGRETQYF. CDR3 in DNA: TGCAGTGCTAGAGGGACAGGGGGGAGGGAGACCCAGTACTTC. V is TRBV20-1 and J is TRBJ2-5; 10 bases are shared with TRBD1. V gave up 1 base and J gave up 5 bases; unmatched junction bases: 4. The CDR3 has 14 amino acids. Germline CDR1 is DFQATT and CDR2 is SNEGSKA (reference sequence).

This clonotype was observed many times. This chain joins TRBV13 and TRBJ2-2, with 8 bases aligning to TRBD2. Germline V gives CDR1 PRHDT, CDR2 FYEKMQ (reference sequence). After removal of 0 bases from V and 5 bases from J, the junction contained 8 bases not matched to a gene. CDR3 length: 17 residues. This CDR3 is CASSLGRERERTGELFF. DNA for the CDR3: TGTGCCAGCAGCTTAGGCCGCGAGCGGGAGAGAACCGGGGAGCTGTTTTTT.

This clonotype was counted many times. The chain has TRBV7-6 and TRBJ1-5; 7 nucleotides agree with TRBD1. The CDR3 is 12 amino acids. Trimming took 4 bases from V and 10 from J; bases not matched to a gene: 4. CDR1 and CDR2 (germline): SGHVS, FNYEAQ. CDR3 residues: CASSSQGNPQHF. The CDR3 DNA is TGTGCCAGCAGCTCACAGGGGAATCCCCAGCATTTT.

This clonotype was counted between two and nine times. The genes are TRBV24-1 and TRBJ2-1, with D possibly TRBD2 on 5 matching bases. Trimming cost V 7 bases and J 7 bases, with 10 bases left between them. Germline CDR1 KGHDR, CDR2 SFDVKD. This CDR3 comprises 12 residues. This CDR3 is CATSTQRNEQFF. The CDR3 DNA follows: TGTGCCACCAGCACTCAGCGGAATGAGCAGTTCTTC.

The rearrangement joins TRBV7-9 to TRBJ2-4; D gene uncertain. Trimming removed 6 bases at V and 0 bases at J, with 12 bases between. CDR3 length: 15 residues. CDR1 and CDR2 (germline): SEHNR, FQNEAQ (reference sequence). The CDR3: CASSSSELAKNIQYF. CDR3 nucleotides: TGTGCCAGCAGTTCGAGTGAGTTAGCCAAAAACATTCAGTACTTC. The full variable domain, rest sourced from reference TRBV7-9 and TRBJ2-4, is DTGVSQNPRHKITKRGQNVTFRCDPISEHNRLYWYRQTLGQGPEFLTYFQNEAQLEKSRLLSDRFSAERPKGSFSTLEIQRTEQGDSAMYLCASSSSELAKNIQYFGAGTRLSVL.

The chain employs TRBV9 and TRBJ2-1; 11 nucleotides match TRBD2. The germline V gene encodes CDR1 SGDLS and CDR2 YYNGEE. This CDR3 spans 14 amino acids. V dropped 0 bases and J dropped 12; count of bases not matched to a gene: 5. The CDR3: CASSVALAGVPQFF. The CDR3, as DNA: TGTGCCAGCAGCGTAGCACTAGCGGGAGTGCCGCAGTTCTTC.

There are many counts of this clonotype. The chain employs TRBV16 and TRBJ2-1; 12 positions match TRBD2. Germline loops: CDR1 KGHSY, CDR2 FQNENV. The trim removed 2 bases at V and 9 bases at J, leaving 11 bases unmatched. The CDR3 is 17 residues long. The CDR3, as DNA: TGTGCCAGCAGCCAAATCCTGGCTAGCGGGAGGGCAGGTGAGCAGTTCTTC. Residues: CASSQILASGRAGEQFF.

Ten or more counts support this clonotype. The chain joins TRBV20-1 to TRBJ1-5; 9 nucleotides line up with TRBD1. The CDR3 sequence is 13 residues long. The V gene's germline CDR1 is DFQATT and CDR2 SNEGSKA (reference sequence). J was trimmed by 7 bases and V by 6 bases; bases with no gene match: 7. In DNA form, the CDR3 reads TGCAGTGCCCAGACAGGGGGTGGACAGCCCCAGCATTTT. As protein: CSAQTGGGQPQHF.

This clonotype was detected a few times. CDR3 in amino acids: CAWASGRAGELFF. As DNA, the CDR3 is TGTGCCTGGGCTAGCGGGAGGGCGGGGGAGCTGTTTTTT. The chain uses TRBV30 and TRBJ2-2; 12 positions agree with TRBD2. Germline V lookup: CDR1 GTSNPN, CDR2 SVGIG (reference sequence). Trimming at V came to 5 bases and at J to 8 bases, leaving 3 bases not matched to a gene. The CDR3 extends over 13 amino acids.

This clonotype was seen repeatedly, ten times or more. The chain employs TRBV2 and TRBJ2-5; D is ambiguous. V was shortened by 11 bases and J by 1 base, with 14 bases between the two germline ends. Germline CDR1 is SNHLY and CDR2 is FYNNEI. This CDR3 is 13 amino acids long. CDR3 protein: CAGQFNLQETQYF. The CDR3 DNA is TGTGCCGGCCAATTTAACCTCCAAGAGACCCAGTACTTC. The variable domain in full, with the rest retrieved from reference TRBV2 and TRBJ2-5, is EPEVTQTPSHQVTQMGQEVILRCVPISNHLYFYWYRQILGQKVEFLVSFYNNEISEKSEIFDDQFSVERPDGSNFTLKIRSTKLEDSAMYFCAGQFNLQETQYFGPGTRLLVL.

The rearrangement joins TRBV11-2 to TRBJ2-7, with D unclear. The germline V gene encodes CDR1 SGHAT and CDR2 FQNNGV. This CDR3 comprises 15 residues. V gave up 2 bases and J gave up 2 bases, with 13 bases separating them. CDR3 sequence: CASSLMAGFTYEQYF. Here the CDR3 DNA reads TGTGCCAGCAGCTTAATGGCAGGTTTTACCTACGAGCAGTACTTC.

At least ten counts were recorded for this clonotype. CDR3 loop: CATSRGRVAKNIQYF. As DNA, the CDR3 is TGTGCCACCAGCAGGGGAAGGGTAGCCAAAAACATTCAGTACTTC. This chain joins TRBV15 and TRBJ2-4; D is uncertain. Trimming pared 3 bases from V and 0 bases from J, leaving 9 bases between. CDR3 length: 15 residues. CDR1 and CDR2 (germline): LNHNV, YYDKDF (reference sequence). Full variable domain (outside the CDR3, taken from reference TRBV15 and TRBJ2-4): DAMVIQNPRYQVTQFGKPVTLSCSQTLNHNVMYWYQQKSSQAPKLLFHYYDKDFNNEADTPDNFQSRRPNTSFCFLDIRSPGLGDTAMYLCATSRGRVAKNIQYFGAGTRLSVL.

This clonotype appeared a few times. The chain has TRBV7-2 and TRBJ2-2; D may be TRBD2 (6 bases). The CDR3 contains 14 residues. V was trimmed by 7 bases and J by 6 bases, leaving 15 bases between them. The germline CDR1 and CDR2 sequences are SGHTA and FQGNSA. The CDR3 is CASTPGGVPGELFF. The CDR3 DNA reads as TGTGCCAGCACCCCCGGCGGGGTTCCCGGGGAGCTGTTTTTT.

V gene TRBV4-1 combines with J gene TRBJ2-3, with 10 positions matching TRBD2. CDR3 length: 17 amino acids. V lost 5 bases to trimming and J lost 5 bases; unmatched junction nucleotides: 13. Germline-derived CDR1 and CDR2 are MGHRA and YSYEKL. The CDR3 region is CASSRSGGAAGVDTQYF. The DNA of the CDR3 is TGCGCCAGCAGCAGAAGCGGGGGGGCCGCGGGAGTAGATACGCAGTATTTT.

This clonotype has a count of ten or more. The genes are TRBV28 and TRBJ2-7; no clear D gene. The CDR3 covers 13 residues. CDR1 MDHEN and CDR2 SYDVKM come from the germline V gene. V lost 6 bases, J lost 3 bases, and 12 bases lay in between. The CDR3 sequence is CASRINRDYEQYF. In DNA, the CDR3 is TGTGCCAGCAGGATAAACAGAGACTACGAGCAGTACTTC. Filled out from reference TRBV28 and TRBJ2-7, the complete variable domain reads DVKVTQSSRYLVKRTGEKVFLECVQDMDHENMFWYRQDPGLGLRLIYFSYDVKMKEKGDIPEGYSVSREKKERFSLILESASTNQTSMYLCASRINRDYEQYFGPGTRLTVT.

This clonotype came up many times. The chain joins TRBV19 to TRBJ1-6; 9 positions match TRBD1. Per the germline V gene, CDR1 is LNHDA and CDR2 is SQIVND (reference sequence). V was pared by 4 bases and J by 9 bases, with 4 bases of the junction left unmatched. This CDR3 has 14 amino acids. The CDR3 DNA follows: TGTGCCAGTAGTACTGGACAGGGGTTTTCACCCCTCCACTTT. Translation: CASSTGQGFSPLHF.

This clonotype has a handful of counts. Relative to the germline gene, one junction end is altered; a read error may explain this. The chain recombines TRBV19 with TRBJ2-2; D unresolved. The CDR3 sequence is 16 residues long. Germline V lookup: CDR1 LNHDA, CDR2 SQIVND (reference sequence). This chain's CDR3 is CASSMTGLVNTEELFF. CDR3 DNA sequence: TGTGCCAGTAGTATGACCGGGCTTGTGAACACCGAGGAGCTGTTTTTT.

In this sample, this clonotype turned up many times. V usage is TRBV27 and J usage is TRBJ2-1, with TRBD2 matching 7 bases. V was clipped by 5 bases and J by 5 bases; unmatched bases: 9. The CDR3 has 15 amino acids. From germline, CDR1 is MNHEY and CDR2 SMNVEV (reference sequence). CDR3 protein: CASSPRDYQDNEQFF. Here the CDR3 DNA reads TGTGCCAGCAGTCCCCGGGACTATCAAGACAATGAGCAGTTCTTC.

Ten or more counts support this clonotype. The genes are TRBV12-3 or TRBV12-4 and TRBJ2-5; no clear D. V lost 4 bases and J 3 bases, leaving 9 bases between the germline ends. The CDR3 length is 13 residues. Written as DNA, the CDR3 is TGTGCCAGCAGTTCCCGACGGAAAGAGACCCAGTACTTC. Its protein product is CASSSRRKETQYF.

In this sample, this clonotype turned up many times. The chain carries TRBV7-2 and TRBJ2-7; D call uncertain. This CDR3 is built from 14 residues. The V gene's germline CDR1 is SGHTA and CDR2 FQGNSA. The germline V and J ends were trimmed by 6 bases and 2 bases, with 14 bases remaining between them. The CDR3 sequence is CASRSNNPPYEQYF. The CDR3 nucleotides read TGTGCCAGCAGGTCAAACAATCCCCCCTACGAGCAGTACTTC. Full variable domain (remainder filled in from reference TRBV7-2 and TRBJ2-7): GAGVSQSPSNKVTEKGKDVELRCDPISGHTALYWYRQSLGQGLEFLIYFQGNSAPDKSGLPSDRFSAERTGGSVSTLTIQRTQQEDSAVYLCASRSNNPPYEQYFGPGTRLTVT.

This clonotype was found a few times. The CDR3 DNA is TGTGCCAGCAGCTTAACCCTACGGGACTACTGGGGACAGGGAGCTGAAAAACTGTTTTTT. Translating it yields CASSLTLRDYWGQGAEKLFF. The chain carries TRBV7-9 and TRBJ1-4, with 9 bases lining up with TRBD1. J lost 7 bases, V lost 2 bases, and 20 bases had no gene match. CDR3 size: 20 residues. CDR1 and CDR2 (germline): SEHNR, FQNEAQ (reference sequence).